This TCR beta chain is drawn from a study of blood T cell repertoires in COVID-19. As for the study in general: COVID-19 samples, acute and convalescent, were from the United States, Italy and Spain. PBMCs, B-cell-depleted T cells, or T cells provided the cDNA or gDNA that made up the material.

Looked up from germline, CDR1 is KGHSH and CDR2 is LQKENI. This CDR3 is built from 12 residues. Trimming cost V 3 bases and J 5 bases, with 7 bases left between them. Method: immunoSEQ multiplex PCR; TCRdb's copy keeps in-frame clones and lacks some. This sample has around 170,000 clones, with approximately 86% found just once. A Seattle source enrolled patients during active infection and followed them longitudinally. The specimen sequenced was peripheral blood. The chain recombines TRBV18 with TRBJ2-5; D might be TRBD1 (5 bases). This TCR derives from a man aged 60-69 years with COVID-19, enrolled during active disease. The CDR3 is CASSPQGETQYF. CDR3 in DNA: TGTGCCAGCTCACCTCAGGGTGAGACCCAGTACTTC.